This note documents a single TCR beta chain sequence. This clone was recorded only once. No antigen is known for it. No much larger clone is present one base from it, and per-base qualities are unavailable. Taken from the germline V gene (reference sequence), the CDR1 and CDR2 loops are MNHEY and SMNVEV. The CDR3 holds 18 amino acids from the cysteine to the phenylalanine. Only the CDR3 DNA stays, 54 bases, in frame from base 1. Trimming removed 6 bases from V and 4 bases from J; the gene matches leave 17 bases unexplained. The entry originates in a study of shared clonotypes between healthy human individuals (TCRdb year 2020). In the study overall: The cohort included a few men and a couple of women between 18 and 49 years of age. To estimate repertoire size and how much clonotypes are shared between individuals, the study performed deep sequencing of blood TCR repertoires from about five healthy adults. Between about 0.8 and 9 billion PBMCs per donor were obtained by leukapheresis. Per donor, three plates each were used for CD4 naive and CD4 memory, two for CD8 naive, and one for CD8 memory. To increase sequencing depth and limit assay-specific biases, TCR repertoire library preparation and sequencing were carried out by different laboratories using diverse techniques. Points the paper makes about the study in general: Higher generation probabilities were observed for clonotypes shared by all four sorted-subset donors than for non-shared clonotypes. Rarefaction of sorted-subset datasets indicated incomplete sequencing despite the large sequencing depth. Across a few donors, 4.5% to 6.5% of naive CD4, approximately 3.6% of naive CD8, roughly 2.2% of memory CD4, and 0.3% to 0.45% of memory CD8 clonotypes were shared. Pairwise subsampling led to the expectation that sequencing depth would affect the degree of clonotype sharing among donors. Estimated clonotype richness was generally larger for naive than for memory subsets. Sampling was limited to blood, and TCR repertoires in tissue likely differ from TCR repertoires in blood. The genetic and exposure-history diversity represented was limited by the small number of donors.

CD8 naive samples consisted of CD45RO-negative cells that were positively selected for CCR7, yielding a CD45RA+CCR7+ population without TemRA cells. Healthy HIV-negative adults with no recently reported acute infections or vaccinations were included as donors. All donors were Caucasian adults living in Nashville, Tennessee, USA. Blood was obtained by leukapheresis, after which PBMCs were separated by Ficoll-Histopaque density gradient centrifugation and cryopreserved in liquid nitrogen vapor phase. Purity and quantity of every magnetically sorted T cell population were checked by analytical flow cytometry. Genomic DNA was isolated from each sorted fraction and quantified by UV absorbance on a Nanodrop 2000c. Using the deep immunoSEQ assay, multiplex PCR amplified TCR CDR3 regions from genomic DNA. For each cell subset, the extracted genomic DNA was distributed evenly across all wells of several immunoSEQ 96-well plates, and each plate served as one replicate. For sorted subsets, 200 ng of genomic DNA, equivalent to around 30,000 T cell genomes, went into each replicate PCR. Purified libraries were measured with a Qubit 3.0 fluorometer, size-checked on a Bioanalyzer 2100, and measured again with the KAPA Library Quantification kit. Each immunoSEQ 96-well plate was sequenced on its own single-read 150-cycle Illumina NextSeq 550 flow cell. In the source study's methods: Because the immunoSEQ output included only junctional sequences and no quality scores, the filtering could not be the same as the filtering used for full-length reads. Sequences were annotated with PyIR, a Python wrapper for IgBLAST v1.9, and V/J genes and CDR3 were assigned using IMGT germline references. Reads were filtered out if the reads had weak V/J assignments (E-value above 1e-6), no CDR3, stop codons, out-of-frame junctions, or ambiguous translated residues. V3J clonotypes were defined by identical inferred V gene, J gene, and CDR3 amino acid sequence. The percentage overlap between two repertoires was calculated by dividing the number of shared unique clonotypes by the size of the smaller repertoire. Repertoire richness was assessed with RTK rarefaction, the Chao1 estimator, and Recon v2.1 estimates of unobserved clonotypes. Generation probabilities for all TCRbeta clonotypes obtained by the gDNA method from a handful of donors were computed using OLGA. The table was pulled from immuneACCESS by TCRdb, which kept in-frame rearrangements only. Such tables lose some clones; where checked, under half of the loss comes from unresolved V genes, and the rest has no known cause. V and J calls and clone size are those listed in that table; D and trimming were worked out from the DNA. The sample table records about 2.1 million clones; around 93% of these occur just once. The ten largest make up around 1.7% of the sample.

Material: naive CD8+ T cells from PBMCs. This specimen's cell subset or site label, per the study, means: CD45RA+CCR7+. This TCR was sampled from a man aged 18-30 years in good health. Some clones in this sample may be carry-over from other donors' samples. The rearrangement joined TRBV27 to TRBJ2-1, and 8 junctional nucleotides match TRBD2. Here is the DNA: TGTGCCAGCAGCTCGGGACATACAGAAACTAGCGGATACAATGAGCAGTTCTTC. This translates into CASSSGHTETSGYNEQFF.